The rows below give T cell receptor beta chains drawn from one sample of a study of beta chain features in type 1 diabetes. The repertoire was sequenced with immunoSEQ multiplex PCR; TCRdb's copy has only in-frame clones and lacks some. The repertoire holds 300,000 to 450,000 clones, with roughly 12% as singletons. Sequencing used naive CD4+ T cells from blood. Receptors originate from a woman under 30 with type 1 diabetes. The conserved cysteine and the conserved F or W are not part of the CDR3 here. The order of the fields is J gene, V gene, CDR3 protein.

J: TRBJ2-2; V: TRBV6-5; CDR3: ASRRTGNTGELF
J: TRBJ2-3; V: TRBV5-4; CDR3: ASSSLSKPRTQY
J: TRBJ2-3; V: TRBV13; CDR3: ASSRPTLSGRAISSTDTQY
J: TRBJ2-1; V: TRBV18; CDR3: ASSPSRQGYNEQF
J: TRBJ2-3; V: TRBV5-1; CDR3: ASSWRREGPDTQY
J: TRBJ2-3; V: TRBV7-9; CDR3: ASSFQAKSTDTQY
J: TRBJ2-5; V: TRBV4-1; CDR3: ASSQPLVGGSSKTQY
J: TRBJ2-2; V: TRBV12-5; CDR3: ASGSWTSGSTGELF
J: TRBJ2-3; V: TRBV19; CDR3: ASGVGGQRTDTQY
J: TRBJ1-4; V: TRBV29-1; CDR3: SGIDRALGEKLF
J: TRBJ2-1; V: TRBV7-9; CDR3: ASSYLSGSPYNEQF